These T cell receptor beta chains were read from a single sample in a study of shared clonotypes between healthy human individuals. Data came from immunoSEQ multiplex PCR; TCRdb stores just in-frame clones and leaves some out. The profile shows 900,000 to 1,200,000 clones, around 78% of them singletons. The sample comprised memory CD4+ T cells from PBMCs. Every receptor here comes from a man aged 18 to 30 in good health. Some clones in this sample may be carry-over from other donors' samples. The CDR3 runs from the conserved cysteine through the conserved F or W.

>TRBV11-3|TRBJ2-2
CASSAGTSGTGELFF
>TRBV7-9|TRBJ2-3
CASSPGSTDTQYF
>TRBV7-2|TRBJ2-7
CASRTGTSGSNVPYEQYF
>TRBV28|TRBJ2-7
CASSFLGGGNEQYF
>TRBV29-1|TRBJ1-1
CSVVRTEGSEAFF
>TRBV28|TRBJ2-5
CASRRRDLRTQYF
>TRBV6-1|TRBJ2-3
CASSLDMVGTDTQYF
>TRBV25-1|TRBJ2-3
CASSTGQGTDTQYF
>TRBV5-1|TRBJ1-5
CASSLVPGVQPQHF
>TRBV18|TRBJ1-5
CASSLGYSNQPQHF
>TRBV25-1|TRBJ2-2
CASSLGGDTGELFF
>TRBV6-6|TRBJ2-1
CASSYGGSSYNEQFF
>TRBV15|TRBJ2-2
CATSRGQGAIGELFF
>TRBV5-1|TRBJ2-2
CASSLDNPNTGELFF
>TRBV5-1|TRBJ1-1
CASSLNRGNTEAFF
>TRBV18|TRBJ1-1
CASSPPWQGNTEAFF
>TRBV19|TRBJ2-5
CASTRDGVTQYF
>TRBV29-1|TRBJ2-3
CSVVVDSPDTQYF